At least ten counts were recorded for the clone carrying this T cell receptor (beta chain). Antigen: not known. This record comes from a study of neurological immune-mediated disorders. Background on the study: Disease course was recorded as relapsing-remitting for about 31 and secondary progressive for about 8.5% of the 34 multiple sclerosis patients. Regarding the study as a whole: No expanded-clone CDR3 amino acid sequence recurred across subjects, suggesting private TCR-beta repertoires.

The sample's time point: longitudinal time-point 2. PBMCs numbering 2 million and stored at -80 C yielded the unsorted libraries. A single run covered 15-18 subjects with over 190 million TCR-beta sequences. TCRdb fed the 5' RACE reads into MiXCR, producing one record per CDR3 protein. The repertoire holds over 75,000 distinct CDR3 sequences, 5.8% seen once, with roughly 7.3% in the top ten. This receptor was identified in a woman aged 55 to 70 with multiple sclerosis. Sample: PBMCs.

CDR3: CSATGVGGRANEKLFF. In nucleotides, the CDR3 is TGCAGTGCTACTGGCGTCGGAGGAAGAGCTAATGAAAAACTGTTTTTT. This chain joins TRBV20-1 and TRBJ1-4; D uncertain. The V gene's germline CDR1 is DFQATT and CDR2 SNEGSKA (reference sequence). The CDR3 is made up of 16 amino acids. V lost 4 bases and J lost 3, with 18 bases in between.